Below are 14 T cell receptor beta chains sequenced from a single sample in a study of blood T cells in healthy people across ages. Alongside a J-beta primer mix, a sample-barcoded 5' primer served in a second PCR lasting about 7 to 12 cycles. Each CDR3 protein gets one entry after TCRdb re-called the 5' RACE reads with MiXCR. The table records approximately 1.5 million distinct CDR3 sequences, about 45% of them present only once. The sample consisted of blood. These receptors originate from a woman aged 18-29 years in good health.

This clonotype was picked up many times. The chain joins TRBV5-6 to TRBJ2-7; D tentatively fits TRBD1 or TRBD2 (5 bases each). Per the germline V gene, CDR1 is SGHDT and CDR2 is YYEEEE. This CDR3 comprises 14 residues. V lost 2 bases to trimming and J lost 4 bases, with 13 bases between them. DNA for the CDR3: TGTGCCAGCAGCTTTGAAACGGGACCATACGAGCAGTACTTC. This codes for CASSFETGPYEQYF.

The chain has TRBV7-8 and TRBJ2-6; D gene uncertain. The CDR3 is made up of 15 amino acids. With 5 bases removed from V and 2 bases from J, the gap between germline ends came to 10 bases. The germline CDR1 and CDR2 sequences are SGHVS and FQNEAQ. CDR3 protein: CASSKGQTGANVLTF. In nucleotides, the CDR3 is TGTGCCAGCAGCAAAGGGCAAACTGGGGCCAACGTCCTGACTTTC. Supplemented by reference TRBV7-8 and TRBJ2-6, the full variable domain reads GAGVSQSPRYKVAKRGQDVALRCDPISGHVSLFWYQQALGQGPEFLTYFQNEAQLDKSGLPSDRFFAERPEGSVSTLKIQRTQQEDSAVYLCASSKGQTGANVLTFGAGSRLTVL.

The chain has TRBV13 and TRBJ2-1; D possibly corresponds to TRBD2 (6 bases). The V gene's germline CDR1 is PRHDT and CDR2 FYEKMQ (reference sequence). This CDR3 spans 16 amino acids. Trimming cost V 0 bases and J 10 bases, with 19 bases left between them. In DNA, the CDR3 is TGTGCCAGCAGCTTAGGCGGGACTCCCGTTCGATACGAGCAGTTCTTC. Translation gives CASSLGGTPVRYEQFF.

This clonotype has only one observation. The CDR3 DNA reads as TGTGCCAGCAGTGAAGACAGTCGGGGGGGGAACACTGAAGCTTTCTTT. Protein product: CASSEDSRGGNTEAFF. The chain carries TRBV6-1 and TRBJ1-1, with D possibly matching TRBD1 (5 bases). Germline-derived CDR1 and CDR2 are MNHNS and SASEGT. CDR3 length: 16 residues. Trimming shortened V by 1 base and J by 1 base, and 13 bases separated the two germline ends.

The sample holds many counts of this clonotype. The chain is built from TRBV30 and TRBJ2-3; D possibly corresponds to TRBD1 (5 bases). There are 12 residues in the CDR3. CDR1 GTSNPN and CDR2 SVGIG come from the germline V gene (reference sequence). Between the trimmed V and J ends, which lost 8 bases and 3 bases, there was a span of 12 bases. CDR3 nucleotides: TGTGCCACATCCACAGGAACAGATACGCAGTATTTT. Encoded protein: CATSTGTDTQYF. The whole variable domain, remainder taken from reference TRBV30 and TRBJ2-3, is SQTIHQWPATLVQPVGSPLSLECTVEGTSNPNLYWYRQAAGRGLQLLFYSVGIGQISSEVPQNLSASRPQDRQFILSSKKLLLSDSGFYLCATSTGTDTQYFGPGTRLTVL.

V is TRBV7-2 and J is TRBJ2-7, with TRBD2 matching over 13 bases. CDR1 SGHTA and CDR2 FQGNSA come from the germline V gene. V trimming: 1 base; J trimming: 6 bases; junction bases outside the gene matches: 9. The CDR3 is made up of 17 amino acids. CDR3 nucleotides: TGTGCCAGCAGCTTAGTCGGGAGGGGGACTAGCGGGACCGAGCAGTACTTC. This codes for CASSLVGRGTSGTEQYF.

The CDR3 protein is CSARDLVDTQYF. Here the CDR3 DNA reads TGCAGTGCTAGAGATCTTGTGGATACGCAGTATTTT. This chain connects TRBV20-1 to TRBJ2-3; D gene unclear. V lost 0 bases and J 6 bases, leaving 7 bases between the germline ends. The germline gives CDR1 DFQATT, CDR2 SNEGSKA (reference sequence). The CDR3 loop spans 12 amino acids.

The chain carries TRBV20-1 and TRBJ2-1; D may match TRBD1 or TRBD2 (6 bases each). Germline CDR1 is DFQATT and CDR2 is SNEGSKA (reference sequence). CDR3 length: 12 residues. V was pared by 3 bases and J by 13 bases, with 16 bases between. The CDR3 nucleotides are TGCAGTGCTAGTCTCTTGGGGGGCCCCCAGTTCTTC. Protein product: CSASLLGGPQFF.

V is TRBV3-1 and J is TRBJ1-1; 7 nucleotides align to TRBD1. V lost 1 base to trimming and J lost 0 bases; unmatched junction nucleotides: 8. This CDR3 region has 17 residues. Germline CDR1 LGHDT, CDR2 YNNKEL (reference sequence). The CDR3 loop reads CASSQVLTGTVNTEAFF. The CDR3, as DNA: TGTGCCAGCAGCCAAGTCCTTACCGGGACAGTGAACACTGAAGCTTTCTTT.

There are a few counts of this clonotype. The chain employs TRBV7-2 and TRBJ2-5; D is unclear. Looked up from germline, CDR1 is SGHTA and CDR2 is FQGNSA. V gave up 5 bases and J gave up 2 bases, with 15 bases separating them. This CDR3 is built from 15 residues. CDR3 sequence reads: CASSLDGVPQETQYF. CDR3 DNA sequence: TGTGCCAGCAGCCTTGATGGGGTTCCACAAGAGACCCAGTACTTC.

The chain has TRBV28 and TRBJ1-2; TRBD1 aligns across 8 bases. CDR3 length: 15 amino acids. Per the germline V gene, CDR1 is MDHEN and CDR2 is SYDVKM. Germline trimming cut 6 bases from V and 3 bases from J; bases unmatched to any gene: 9. The CDR3: CASSQANRGYYGYTF. As DNA, the CDR3 is TGTGCCAGCAGCCAAGCAAACAGGGGGTACTATGGCTACACCTTC.

This clonotype was recorded a few times. The chain joins TRBV7-9 to TRBJ2-5; TRBD2 matches 14 bases. The CDR3 contains 17 residues. Unmatched junction bases numbered 8, after V lost 4 bases and J lost 4 bases. Germline V CDR1 and CDR2: SEHNR, FQNEAQ (reference sequence). The DNA of the CDR3 is TGTGCCAGCAGCTCCCCACTTGGACTAGCGGGAGGAGAGACCCAGTACTTC. The encoded protein is CASSSPLGLAGGETQYF.

The chain links TRBV5-1 to TRBJ2-5; 13 bases map to TRBD2. The closer fit of TRBJ2-7 to the DNA end suggests the J call may be wrong. The CDR3 contains 17 residues. Germline V lookup: CDR1 SGHRS, CDR2 YFSETQ. The CDR3, as DNA: TGCGCCAGCAGCCTATGGACTAGCGGGAGTACCTCGCTCGAGCAGTACTTC. Translating it yields CASSLWTSGSTSLEQYF.

The rearrangement joins TRBV7-8 to TRBJ1-2, with TRBD1 identical over 7 bases. This CDR3 region has 21 residues. Germline V gene lookup returns CDR1 SGHVS and CDR2 FQNEAQ. V dropped 4 bases and J dropped 3; count of bases not matched to a gene: 26. The CDR3 bases are TGTGCCAGCAGCTCGCGAAGCCGCTCCGGGACAGAAAAAGGGCTGTACTATGGCTACACCTTC. Its translation is CASSSRSRSGTEKGLYYGYTF. Using reference TRBV7-8 and TRBJ1-2 for the parts outside the CDR3, the full variable domain is GAGVSQSPRYKVAKRGQDVALRCDPISGHVSLFWYQQALGQGPEFLTYFQNEAQLDKSGLPSDRFFAERPEGSVSTLKIQRTQQEDSAVYLCASSSRSRSGTEKGLYYGYTFGSGTRLTVV.